The rows below give T cell receptor beta chains drawn from one sample of a study of T cell repertoires in cytomegalovirus infection. These TCRs' antigens remain unknown. TCRdb passed the reads through MiXCR, listing each CDR3 protein once. The table has 150,000 to 200,000 distinct CDR3 sequences, less than 25% seen once. The source material was CD8+ T cells from cultured PBMCs, sampled from culture after CMV antigen stimulation. These receptors were taken from a human donor in good health (CMV status not recorded). Some clones in this sample may be carry-over from other donors' samples. The CDR3 runs from the conserved cysteine through the conserved F or W. D genes are given only for firm matches. Clone size is not always given. Where it is, it says once, few, many or a class for expanded clones.

CDR3 length,clone size,V gene,D gene,J gene,CDR3 DNA,CDR3 protein
13,many,TRBV12-3/TRBV12-4,NA,TRBJ2-3,TGTGCCAGCAGTGCTGCTAGCACAGATACGCAGTATTTT,CASSAASTDTQYF
16,NA,TRBV7-2,TRBD2,TRBJ2-3,TGTGCCAGCAGCTTTGCTAGCGGGGGGGACACAGATACGCAGTATTTT,CASSFASGGDTDTQYF
13,NA,TRBV7-2,TRBD1,TRBJ1-2,TGTGCCAGCAGACCTCAGGGGGCGCGAGGCTACACCTTC,CASRPQGARGYTF
18,NA,TRBV7-2,TRBD1,TRBJ1-1,TGTGCCAGCAGCTTCGGTCACAGGGGGCGGAGAGAAAACACTGAAGCTTTCTTT,CASSFGHRGRRENTEAFF
16,few,TRBV12-3/TRBV12-4,TRBD1,TRBJ1-5,TGTGCCAGCAGTTCCCAGGGGGCAAATAGCAATCAGCCCCAGCATTTT,CASSSQGANSNQPQHF
15,NA,TRBV7-2,TRBD1,TRBJ2-1,TGTGCCAGCAGCCTTACAGGGGGAGTCTACAATGAGCAGTTCTTC,CASSLTGGVYNEQFF
17,NA,TRBV6-6,NA,TRBJ1-5,TGTGCCAGCAGTTACTCGAAGGGCCAGGGTAGTTGGCAGCCCCAGCATTTT,CASSYSKGQGSWQPQHF
14,NA,TRBV5-1,NA,TRBJ2-1,TGCGCCAGCAGTTCTTCAGGTCCCTACAATGAGCAGTTCTTC,CASSSSGPYNEQFF
15,NA,TRBV7-6,NA,TRBJ1-3,TGTGCCAGCAGCTTAGATCCCAGCTCTGGAAACACCATATATTTT,CASSLDPSSGNTIYF
14,few,TRBV27,NA,TRBJ1-2,TGTGCCAGCAGTGATCACAGGGTTAACTATGGCTACACCTTC,CASSDHRVNYGYTF
16,NA,TRBV6-6,NA,TRBJ2-5,TGTGCCAGCAGTTACTCGACAGGTCTGTTACAAGAGACCCAGTACTTC,CASSYSTGLLQETQYF
19,NA,TRBV7-8,TRBD1,TRBJ1-3,TGTGCCAGCAGCTCCCGTAATCGTAGACCCGGGACAGGTGGAAACACCATATATTTT,CASSSRNRRPGTGGNTIYF
13,NA,TRBV7-9,NA,TRBJ1-2,TGTGCCAGCAGAGCGGGACAAAACTATGGCTACACCTTC,CASRAGQNYGYTF
12,few,TRBV7-6,NA,TRBJ2-5,TGTGCCAGCAACGTTCGGGGCGAGACCCAGTACTTC,CASNVRGETQYF
16,NA,TRBV6-6,TRBD2,TRBJ2-1,TGTGCCAGCAGTCTCGCCCTAGCGGGGCCTAACAATGAGCAGTTCTTC,CASSLALAGPNNEQFF
16,NA,TRBV7-8,NA,TRBJ2-7,TGTGCCAGCAGCTTCGGGATCGGACAGATTTCCCGGGAGCAGTACTTC,CASSFGIGQISREQYF
15,few,TRBV7-2,NA,TRBJ2-7,TGTGCCAGCAGCTTAGGAGGGGGTTACACCTACGAGCAGTACTTC,CASSLGGGYTYEQYF
15,NA,TRBV12-3/TRBV12-4,TRBD2,TRBJ2-1,TGTGCCAGCAAGGGACTAGCGGGACACTACAATGAGCAGTTCTTC,CASKGLAGHYNEQFF
15,NA,TRBV28,TRBD1,TRBJ1-4,TGTGCCAGCAGTACCCTTGACAGGGTGGGTGAAAAACTGTTTTTT,CASSTLDRVGEKLFF
18,few,TRBV7-2,TRBD2,TRBJ2-1,TGTGCCAGCAGTTCGGGACTAGCGGGGGCCACCTACATCAATGAGCAGTTCTTC,CASSSGLAGATYINEQFF
14,NA,TRBV27,TRBD1,TRBJ2-7,TGTGCCAGCAGATCCGGGACAGGGGCCTACGAGCAGTACTTC,CASRSGTGAYEQYF
15,NA,TRBV7-9,NA,TRBJ2-1,TGTGCCAGCAGCGCGGGACAGCCGAGGTGGGATGAGCAGTTCTTC,CASSAGQPRWDEQFF
16,NA,TRBV12-3/TRBV12-4,TRBD1,TRBJ2-1,TGTGCCAGCAGTTTGATCGGGACAGACCAGTACAATGAGCAGTTCTTC,CASSLIGTDQYNEQFF
15,NA,TRBV7-9,TRBD1,TRBJ1-2,TGTGCCAGCAGCTTTAGCCGGGACAGGCGCGGTGGCTACACCTTC,CASSFSRDRRGGYTF
12,few,TRBV7-2,NA,TRBJ1-1,TGTGCCAGCAGCGCACAGACCCCCGCAGCTTTCTTT,CASSAQTPAAFF
13,NA,TRBV12-3/TRBV12-4,NA,TRBJ1-4,TGTGCCAGCAGTGGCGGGGCCCAGGAAAAACTGTTTTTT,CASSGGAQEKLFF
16,few,TRBV7-2,NA,TRBJ2-7,TGTGCCAGCAGCTTAAGTAGTAGGACAGCTTGGTACGAGCAGTACTTC,CASSLSSRTAWYEQYF
12,NA,TRBV2,NA,TRBJ2-5,TGTGCCAGCATGAGCGAAGAAGAGACCCAGTACTTC,CASMSEEETQYF
14,NA,TRBV6-1,TRBD2,TRBJ2-2,TGTGCCAGCACCCACTACGGGGGGGCCGGGGAGCTGTTTTTT,CASTHYGGAGELFF
19,NA,TRBV6-4,TRBD2,TRBJ2-1,TGTGCCAGCAGCGAAAGGGGCGGGGGGGCAGCGTGGTCCTACAATGAGCAGTTCTTC,CASSERGGGAAWSYNEQFF
15,NA,TRBV4-1,NA,TRBJ1-1,TGCTCCAGCAGCCAAGGCCCGACAGAGAACACTGAAGCTTTCTTT,CSSSQGPTENTEAFF
13,NA,TRBV15,TRBD1,TRBJ2-5,TGTGCCATCAATTCCGGGACAGGGGGCCCCCAGTACTTC,CAINSGTGGPQYF
15,few,TRBV7-9,NA,TRBJ1-1,TGTGCCAGCAGCTTAAGGGGGGGCGAGAACACTGAAGCTTTCTTT,CASSLRGGENTEAFF
17,NA,TRBV4-1,NA,TRBJ1-2,TGCGCCAGCAGCCAAGATCCCCCCCAGCCCAAAAACTATGGCTACACCTTC,CASSQDPPQPKNYGYTF
15,many,TRBV5-6,TRBD1,TRBJ1-6,TGTGCCAGCAGCTTGTACGGACAGGGGGATTCACCCCTCCACTTT,CASSLYGQGDSPLHF
18,many,TRBV7-2,NA,TRBJ1-2,TGTGCCAGCAGCTTAGAAAGTCCTCGGCTGGGGGGAAACTATGGCTACACCTTC,CASSLESPRLGGNYGYTF
12,once,TRBV10-2,NA,TRBJ2-7,TGCGCCAGCAGTGACACCCCCTACGAGCAGTACTTC,CASSDTPYEQYF
15,NA,TRBV7-2,NA,TRBJ1-6,TGTGCCAGCAGCTCCCCTACAGAGGTTAATTCACCCCTCCACTTT,CASSSPTEVNSPLHF
16,NA,TRBV4-1,TRBD1,TRBJ1-1,TGCGCCAGCAGCCTTCCGATGACAGGGGGAAGCACTGAAGCTTTCTTT,CASSLPMTGGSTEAFF
14,NA,TRBV6-2/TRBV6-3,NA,TRBJ2-7,TGTGCCAGCAGTTACGGCTTCCGAGACTACGAGCAGTACTTC,CASSYGFRDYEQYF
16,NA,TRBV13,TRBD2,TRBJ2-5,TGTGCCAGCAGCACGGGACTAGCGGGGGTGGCGGAGACCCAGTACTTC,CASSTGLAGVAETQYF
13,NA,TRBV7-8,NA,TRBJ1-1,TGTGCCAGCAGCTTCGGCCAGGGTCTTGAAGCTTTCTTT,CASSFGQGLEAFF
18,NA,TRBV7-9,TRBD2,TRBJ2-1,TGTGCCAGCAGCTGGCCCGACGGAGCGGGGGCTTCCTACAATGAGCAGTTCTTC,CASSWPDGAGASYNEQFF
13,NA,TRBV7-6,NA,TRBJ1-2,TGTGCCAGCAGCGCCCAGGGTGACTATGGCTACACCTTC,CASSAQGDYGYTF
15,few,TRBV7-2,NA,TRBJ2-5,TGTGCCAGCAGTCGTTACCGGGTCCACCAAGAGACCCAGTACTTC,CASSRYRVHQETQYF
15,NA,TRBV6-1,NA,TRBJ2-7,TGTGCCAGCAGTGAAGGAGGGACGGCCGCCTACGAGCAGTACTTC,CASSEGGTAAYEQYF
15,NA,TRBV15,NA,TRBJ1-1,TGTGCCACCAGCACCCATTTTACAGGGCACACTGAAGCTTTCTTT,CATSTHFTGHTEAFF